These 24 T cell receptor beta chains originate from one sample sequenced in a study of cytomegalovirus exposure and HLA in healthy donors. The primer mix had 60 Vbeta and 13 Jbeta primers. Assay: immunoSEQ multiplex PCR; the TCRdb copy retains only in-frame clones and omits some. The sample shows around 150,000 clones, almost 80% of them seen only once. Source material: PBMCs. These receptors were taken from a man aged 18 to 30 in good health and CMV-seropositive.

This chain connects TRBV30 to TRBJ1-1; TRBD1 might be the D (5 bases). This CDR3 region has 11 residues. CDR1 is GTSNPN and CDR2 is SVGIG in the germline V gene (reference sequence). V shed 1 base and J shed 8 bases, with 8 bases lying between them. As DNA, the CDR3 is TGTGCCTGGAGTGCCGACAGCGAAGCTTTCTTT. Amino acids: CAWSADSEAFF.

This sequence joins TRBV5-6 and TRBJ1-1; D is perhaps TRBD1 (5 bases). Trimming stripped 4 bases from V and 0 bases from J, with 16 bases between. Germline V CDR1 and CDR2: SGHDT, YYEEEE. The CDR3 is made up of 16 amino acids. CDR3 coding DNA: TGTGCCAGCAGCCCCCCTGGCTGGGGCGTGAACACTGAAGCTTTCTTT. Its protein is CASSPPGWGVNTEAFF.

Worth noting for this clone: Lacking the conserved final phenylalanine or tryptophan, this CDR3 likely reflects a read error. The rearrangement links TRBV11-2 to TRBJ1-6, with D possibly matching TRBD1 (5 bases). The V and J ends lost 7 bases and 9 bases respectively, with 13 bases between them. The germline gives CDR1 SGHAT, CDR2 FQNNGV. This CDR3 has 13 residues. In DNA, the CDR3 is TGTGCCAGCACCCTGGGGGGTGGTTCACCCCTCCACCTT. It specifies CASTLGGGSPLHL.

This clone is a singleton in its sample. The CDR3 region has the DNA TGTGCCAGCAGTTACTCGAAGGACAGGGGATTGACTGAAGCTTTCTTT. Translation gives CASSYSKDRGLTEAFF. The genes are TRBV6-5 and TRBJ1-1, with 9 bases fitting TRBD1. V shed 0 bases, J shed 5 bases, and the junction held 7 bases outside the gene matches. CDR3 length equals 16 residues. Looked up from germline, CDR1 is MNHEY and CDR2 is SVGAGI.

The chain combines TRBV12-5 with TRBJ1-3, with D uncertain. Trimming cost V 0 bases and J 3 bases, with 3 bases left between them. Per the germline V gene, CDR1 is LGHNT and CDR2 is FRNRAP. The CDR3 runs to 13 residues. The CDR3 DNA reads TGTGCTAGTGGTTTGGTATATGGAAACACCATATATTTT. Protein sequence: CASGLVYGNTIYF.

CDR3: CASSENRDSQKLFF. As DNA, the CDR3 is TGTGCCAGCAGCGAGAATCGTGACAGCCAAAAACTGTTTTTT. The chain employs TRBV27 and TRBJ1-4; TRBD1 might be the D (5 bases). The germline CDR1 and CDR2 sequences are MNHEY and SMNVEV (reference sequence). The CDR3 extends over 14 amino acids. The V end lost 6 bases, the J end lost 9 bases, and 17 bases lay between the germline ends. The full variable domain, in which reference TRBV27 and TRBJ1-4 provide the parts outside the CDR3, is EAQVTQNPRYLITVTGKKLTVTCSQNMNHEYMSWYRQDPGLGLRQIYYSMNVEVTDKGDVPEGYKVSRKEKRNFPLILESPSPNQTSLYFCASSENRDSQKLFFGSGTQLSVL.

V and J are TRBV2 and TRBJ2-2, with 7 positions matching TRBD1. Germline values: CDR1 SNHLY, CDR2 FYNNEI. V was clipped by 10 bases and J by 3 bases; unmatched bases: 2. This CDR3 is 12 amino acids long. This CDR3 is CATDRDTGELFF. The DNA for the CDR3 is TGTGCCACAGACAGGGACACCGGGGAGCTGTTTTTT.

The gene calls are TRBV5-1 and TRBJ2-4; possible D gene TRBD2, 6 bases. From germline, CDR1 is SGHRS and CDR2 YFSETQ. V gave up 0 bases and J gave up 2 bases, with 9 bases separating them. The length of the CDR3 is 15 residues. The CDR3 loop reads CASSLGGDSKNIQYF. CDR3 coding DNA: TGCGCCAGCAGCTTGGGGGGGGACTCCAAAAACATTCAGTACTTC.

This chain connects TRBV6-1 to TRBJ2-1; TRBD2 aligns across 13 bases. With 7 bases clipped from V and 7 bases from J, the junction kept 7 bases outside the gene matches. Germline V gene sequence: CDR1 MNHNS, CDR2 SASEGT. The CDR3 runs 15 residues. The CDR3 DNA reads TGTGCCAGCAAAACTAGCGGGAGGGCCAAGAATGAGCAGTTCTTC. Its protein product is CASKTSGRAKNEQFF.

The CDR3 loop reads CASSQRQGDEKLFF. The CDR3 nucleotides read TGTGCCAGCAGCCAGAGACAGGGGGATGAAAAACTGTTTTTT. V usage is TRBV7-9 and J usage is TRBJ1-4, with TRBD1 matching over 9 bases. The CDR3 loop spans 14 amino acids. V was pared by 5 bases and J by 6 bases, with 4 bases of the junction left unmatched. Looked up from germline, CDR1 is SEHNR and CDR2 is FQNEAQ (reference sequence). Together with reference TRBV7-9 and TRBJ1-4, the CDR3 gives the full variable domain: DTGVSQNPRHKITKRGQNVTFRCDPISEHNRLYWYRQTLGQGPEFLTYFQNEAQLEKSRLLSDRFSAERPKGSFSTLEIQRTEQGDSAMYLCASSQRQGDEKLFFGSGTQLSVL.

The chain recombines TRBV13 with TRBJ2-3; weak D call: TRBD2 (6 bases). Trimming pared 5 bases from V and 1 base from J, leaving 19 bases between. Looked up from germline, CDR1 is PRHDT and CDR2 is FYEKMQ (reference sequence). The CDR3 totals 17 residues. The CDR3: CASSTSLGDSRTDTQYF. The CDR3 DNA sequence: TGTGCCAGCAGCACCTCCTTAGGGGACTCACGCACAGATACGCAGTATTTT.

The gene calls are TRBV28 and TRBJ2-5, with D perhaps matching TRBD2 (5 bases). Germline CDR1 reads MDHEN; CDR2 reads SYDVKM. V shed 7 bases and J shed 2 bases, with 20 bases lying between them. This CDR3 comprises 16 residues. DNA of the CDR3: TGTGCCAGCAAGCGGCCAAGAAATTATAAGCAAGAGACCCAGTACTTC. Its protein product is CASKRPRNYKQETQYF. The whole variable domain, remainder taken from reference TRBV28 and TRBJ2-5, is DVKVTQSSRYLVKRTGEKVFLECVQDMDHENMFWYRQDPGLGLRLIYFSYDVKMKEKGDIPEGYSVSREKKERFSLILESASTNQTSMYLCASKRPRNYKQETQYFGPGTRLLVL.

V is TRBV19 and J is TRBJ1-1; 7 bases are a match to TRBD1. The CDR3 has 14 residues. Germline V CDR1 and CDR2: LNHDA, SQIVND (reference sequence). Losses at the gene ends were 5 bases for V and 4 bases for J; bases not matched to a gene: 7. In DNA, the CDR3 is TGTGCCAGTAGTCAACAGGGGTTGATCACTGAAGCTTTCTTT. Translation: CASSQQGLITEAFF.

V usage is TRBV6-5 and J usage is TRBJ1-2, with D possibly TRBD1 on 5 matching bases. This CDR3 comprises 13 residues. V shed 4 bases and J shed 3 bases, with 9 bases lying between them. Germline V gives CDR1 MNHEY, CDR2 SVGAGI. The CDR3 region is CASSSAGYYGYTF. CDR3 coding DNA: TGTGCCAGCAGTTCGGCAGGGTACTATGGCTACACCTTC.

The chain uses TRBV19 and TRBJ1-2; the D gene is possibly TRBD1 (5 bases). V was clipped by 5 bases and J by 2 bases, with 9 bases between them. Germline V gives CDR1 LNHDA, CDR2 SQIVND (reference sequence). The CDR3 has 13 residues. The chain's CDR3 is CASSLTDNYGYTF. CDR3 nucleotides: TGTGCCAGTAGTCTGACAGACAACTATGGCTACACCTTC.

This clone was seen once. A read error may account for a junction end that differs from germline. The chain is built from TRBV27 and TRBJ2-7; the match to TRBD2 covers 10 bases. CDR3 length: 15 residues. Germline V lookup: CDR1 MNHEY, CDR2 SMNVEV (reference sequence). CDR3 amino acids: CASSPGLAVSYGQYF. The CDR3 bases are TGTGCCAGCAGTCCAGGACTAGCGGTATCCTACGGGCAGTACTTC.

The chain links TRBV7-9 to TRBJ2-1; D unclear. Germline V gives CDR1 SEHNR, CDR2 FQNEAQ (reference sequence). Trimming cost V 5 bases and J 7 bases, with 9 bases left between them. The CDR3 is 12 residues long. The DNA for the CDR3 is TGTGCCAGCAGCCCCCTGTCGAATGAGCAGTTCTTC. It is translated as CASSPLSNEQFF.

The chain uses TRBV9 and TRBJ2-1, with D perhaps TRBD1 (6 bases). V was cut by 4 bases and J by 2 bases, with 16 bases left in between. CDR1 and CDR2 from the germline V gene are SGDLS and YYNGEE. CDR3 length equals 16 residues. The CDR3 nucleotides read TGTGCCAGCAGCCTACGACAGGAAGGGACCTACAATGAGCAGTTCTTC. The encoded protein is CASSLRQEGTYNEQFF. Full variable domain (missing parts from reference TRBV9 and TRBJ2-1): DSGVTQTPKHLITATGQRVTLRCSPRSGDLSVYWYQQSLDQGLQFLIQYYNGEERAKGNILERFSAQQFPDLHSELNLSSLELGDSALYFCASSLRQEGTYNEQFFGPGTRLTVL.

This clone was seen a single time. CDR3 residues: CASTPRENNQPQHF. CDR3 DNA sequence: TGTGCCAGCACCCCCCGGGAAAATAATCAGCCCCAGCATTTT. The chain combines TRBV6-1 with TRBJ1-5; the D is unclear. CDR1 is MNHNS and CDR2 is SASEGT in the germline V gene. V lost 7 bases to trimming and J lost 4 bases, with 14 bases between them. This CDR3 is built from 14 residues.

The chain links TRBV29-1 to TRBJ2-1; 8 positions agree with TRBD2. This CDR3 is built from 17 residues. Germline loops: CDR1 SQVTM, CDR2 ANQGSEA. Germline trimming cut 7 bases from V and 0 bases from J; bases unmatched to any gene: 14. The CDR3: CSAAGGGFFSSYNEQFF. The CDR3 DNA reads as TGCAGCGCCGCCGGGGGGGGCTTTTTCAGCTCCTACAATGAGCAGTTCTTC.

V is TRBV28 and J is TRBJ2-6; TRBD1 might be the D (6 bases). The CDR3 length is 17 residues. V lost 4 bases and J lost 2, with 15 bases in between. Germline CDR1 MDHEN, CDR2 SYDVKM. The CDR3 DNA is TGTGCCAGCAGTTCCCTAAGATGGGGGCCTGGGGCCAACGTCCTGACTTTC. Translating it yields CASSSLRWGPGANVLTF.

The chain has TRBV6-5 and TRBJ1-2; D not resolved. This CDR3 is 14 amino acids long. Between the trimmed V and J ends, which lost 0 bases and 2 bases, there was a span of 7 bases. Germline V gene sequence: CDR1 MNHEY, CDR2 SVGAGI. CDR3 loop: CASSYSAVNYGYTF. The DNA of the CDR3 is TGTGCCAGCAGTTACTCAGCGGTCAACTATGGCTACACCTTC.

This rearrangement joins TRBV9 to TRBJ2-1, with D hard to call. This CDR3 is 13 amino acids long. CDR1 is SGDLS, CDR2 YYNGEE, per germline. The V end was cut by 2 bases, the J end by 4 bases, with 7 bases between. In nucleotides, the CDR3 is TGTGCCAGCAGCGTCGGTGAATACAATGAGCAGTTCTTC. Translating it yields CASSVGEYNEQFF.

In this sample, this clone turned up a few times. The V and J genes are TRBV25-1 and TRBJ2-1; TRBD1 matches 7 bases. The J segment lost 6 bases and the V segment lost 5 bases, leaving 7 bases of the junction unmatched. Looked up from germline, CDR1 is MGHDK and CDR2 is SYGVNS. The CDR3 loop spans 14 amino acids. CDR3 residues: CASSNRQGTNEQFF. In DNA, the CDR3 is TGTGCCAGCAGTAATCGACAGGGAACCAATGAGCAGTTCTTC.